The 9 T cell receptor beta chains in this list originate from one sample, sequenced in a study of OX40 agonist ivuxolimab in advanced cancers. Generated by immunoSEQ multiplex PCR, the TCRdb table keeps only in-frame clones and is missing some. Of tens of thousands of clones in the sample, roughly 84% were seen once. The sample here was CD4+ or CD8+ T cells sorted from blood, taken in a trial of the OX40 agonist ivuxolimab. These receptors came from an adult with an advanced solid tumor such as melanoma, head and neck, liver or kidney cancer.

V usage is TRBV29-1 and J usage is TRBJ2-7, with a weak D call TRBD1 (5 bases). Trimming left V 6 bases short and J 3 bases short, with 18 bases between. CDR1 SQVTM and CDR2 ANQGSEA come from the germline V gene. This CDR3 is built from 14 residues. The CDR3 DNA reads as TGCAGCGTCCAAGTTTGGCAGGGAAACTACGAGCAGTACTTC. Its protein product is CSVQVWQGNYEQYF.

This rearrangement joins TRBV28 to TRBJ2-7, with TRBD1 as a possible D gene (5 bases). The CDR3 has 12 amino acids. Germline V gives CDR1 MDHEN, CDR2 SYDVKM. Trimming left V 10 bases short and J 4 bases short, with 14 bases between. CDR3 sequence reads: CATTGSAYEQYV. DNA of the CDR3: TGTGCCACCACAGGATCCGCTTACGAGCAGTACGTC.

This sequence joins TRBV6-1 and TRBJ2-1; 12 bases map to TRBD2. Germline values: CDR1 MNHNS, CDR2 SASEGT. The CDR3 extends over 17 amino acids. V shed 2 bases and J 7 bases; nucleotides not matched to a gene: 9. In DNA, the CDR3 is TGTGCCAGCAGTGAACCCCGACTAGCGGGGGCAGGGAATGAGCAGTTCTTC. It codes for CASSEPRLAGAGNEQFF.

J is TRBJ2-3 and V is TRBV6-6; 7 bases agree with TRBD1. Germline CDR1 reads MNHNY; CDR2 reads SVGAGI (reference sequence). This CDR3 is built from 13 residues. V shed 6 bases, J shed 9 bases, and the junction held 9 bases outside the gene matches. The CDR3 sequence: CASSVNTGETQYF. CDR3 bases: TGTGCCAGCAGCGTTAATACAGGGGAGACGCAGTATTTT.

This chain joins TRBV28 and TRBJ2-7, with a possible D match to TRBD2 (6 bases). V shed 7 bases and J shed 4 bases, with 17 bases lying between them. Per the germline V gene, CDR1 is MDHEN and CDR2 is SYDVKM. The CDR3 length is 14 residues. The CDR3 reads CASTFSAGKYEQYF. In DNA, the CDR3 is TGTGCCAGCACCTTCTCCGCGGGAAAGTACGAGCAGTACTTC.

V usage is TRBV5-4 and J usage is TRBJ1-2; the D is unclear. Per the germline V gene, CDR1 is SGHNT and CDR2 is YYREEE (reference sequence). This CDR3 spans 12 amino acids. V was pared by 0 bases and J by 5 bases, with 5 bases between. The CDR3 spells CASSLDRYGYTF. In DNA, the CDR3 is TGTGCCAGCAGCTTGGATCGTTATGGCTACACCTTC. Complete variable domain (other parts from reference TRBV5-4 and TRBJ1-2): ETGVTQSPTHLIKTRGQQVTLRCSSQSGHNTVSWYQQALGQGPQFIFQYYREEENGRGNFPPRFSGLQFPNYSSELNVNALELDDSALYLCASSLDRYGYTFGSGTRLTVV.

This chain connects TRBV7-2 to TRBJ2-3; TRBD2 matches 9 bases. Germline CDR1 SGHTA, CDR2 FQGNSA. CDR3 length: 16 amino acids. After removal of 3 bases from V and 5 bases from J, the junction contained 9 bases not matched to a gene. CDR3 protein: CASSFLQREAVDTQYF. The DNA of the CDR3 is TGTGCCAGCAGCTTTCTCCAGCGGGAGGCGGTAGATACGCAGTATTTT.

V is TRBV6-5 and J is TRBJ1-1, with D maybe TRBD1 (5 bases). Germline V gene lookup returns CDR1 MNHEY and CDR2 SVGAGI. CDR3 size: 13 residues. Trimming cost V 7 bases and J 5 bases, with 14 bases left between them. The chain's CDR3 is CASTQGGGTEAFF. The CDR3, as DNA: TGTGCCAGCACTCAGGGTGGGGGGACTGAAGCTTTCTTT.

V and J are TRBV6-5 and TRBJ1-2; TRBD1 matches 7 bases. The CDR3 contains 13 residues. V lost 6 bases, J lost 7 bases, and 8 bases stayed unmatched. Per germline, CDR1 MNHEY and CDR2 SVGAGI. In nucleotides, the CDR3 is TGTGCCAGCAGATGGGACAGTAGCGCTGGCTACACCTTC. This gives the protein CASRWDSSAGYTF.